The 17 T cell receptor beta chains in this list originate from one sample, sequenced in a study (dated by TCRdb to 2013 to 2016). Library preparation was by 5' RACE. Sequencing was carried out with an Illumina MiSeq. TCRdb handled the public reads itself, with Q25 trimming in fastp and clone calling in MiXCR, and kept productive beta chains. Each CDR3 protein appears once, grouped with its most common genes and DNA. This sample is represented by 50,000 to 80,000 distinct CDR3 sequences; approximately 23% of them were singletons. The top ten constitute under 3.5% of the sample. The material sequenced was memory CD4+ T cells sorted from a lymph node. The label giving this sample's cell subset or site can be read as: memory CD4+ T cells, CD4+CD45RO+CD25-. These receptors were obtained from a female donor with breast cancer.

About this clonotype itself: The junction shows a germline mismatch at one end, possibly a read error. The CDR3: CASSRGWGQGQSQHF. Written as DNA, the CDR3 is TGTGCCAGCAGCCGTGGGTGGGGGCAAGGTCAGTCCCAGCATTTT. The chain links TRBV7-2 to TRBJ1-5; D is perhaps TRBD1 (6 bases). Germline V CDR1 and CDR2: SGHTA, FQGNSA. The CDR3 runs 15 residues.

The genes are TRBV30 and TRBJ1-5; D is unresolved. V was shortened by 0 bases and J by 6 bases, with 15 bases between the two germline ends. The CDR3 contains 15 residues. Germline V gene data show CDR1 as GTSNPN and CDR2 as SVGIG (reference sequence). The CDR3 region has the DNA TGTGCCTGGAGTGTAGGGTCTAGGTTTATTCAGCCCCAGCATTTT. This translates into CAWSVGSRFIQPQHF.

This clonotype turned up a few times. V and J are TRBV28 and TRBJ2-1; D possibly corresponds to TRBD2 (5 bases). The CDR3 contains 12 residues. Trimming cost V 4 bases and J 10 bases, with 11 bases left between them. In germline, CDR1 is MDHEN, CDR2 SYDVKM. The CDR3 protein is CASSSGFYEQFF. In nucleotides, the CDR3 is TGTGCCAGCAGTTCGGGATTCTACGAGCAGTTCTTC.

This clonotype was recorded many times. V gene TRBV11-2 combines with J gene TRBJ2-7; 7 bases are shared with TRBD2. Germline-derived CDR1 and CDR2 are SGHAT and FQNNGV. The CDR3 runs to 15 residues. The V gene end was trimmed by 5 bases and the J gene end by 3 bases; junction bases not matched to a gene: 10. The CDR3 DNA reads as TGTGCCAGCAGCCCATCTAGCGGATCCTACTACGAGCAGTACTTC. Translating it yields CASSPSSGSYYEQYF.

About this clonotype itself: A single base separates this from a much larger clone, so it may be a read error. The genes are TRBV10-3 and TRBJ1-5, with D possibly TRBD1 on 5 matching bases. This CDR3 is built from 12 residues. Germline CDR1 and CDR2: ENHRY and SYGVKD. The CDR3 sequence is CDISEGREPQHF. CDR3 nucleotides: TGTGACATCAGTGAGGGACGGGAGCCCCAGCATTTT.

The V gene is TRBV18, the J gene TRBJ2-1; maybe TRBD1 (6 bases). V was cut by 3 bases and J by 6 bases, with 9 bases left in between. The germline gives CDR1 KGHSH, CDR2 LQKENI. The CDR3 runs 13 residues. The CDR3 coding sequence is TGTGCCAGCTCACCTGTACAGGGCAATGAGCAGTTCTTC. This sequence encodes CASSPVQGNEQFF.

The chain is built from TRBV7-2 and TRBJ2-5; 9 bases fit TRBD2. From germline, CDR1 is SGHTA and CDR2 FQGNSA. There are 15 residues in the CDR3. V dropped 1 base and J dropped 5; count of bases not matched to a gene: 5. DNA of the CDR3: TGTGCCAGCAGCTTAGGGCGTGCGGGGGGGGAGACCCAGTACTTC. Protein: CASSLGRAGGETQYF. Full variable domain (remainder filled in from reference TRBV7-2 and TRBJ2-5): GAGVSQSPSNKVTEKGKDVELRCDPISGHTALYWYRQSLGQGLEFLIYFQGNSAPDKSGLPSDRFSAERTGGSVSTLTIQRTQQEDSAVYLCASSLGRAGGETQYFGPGTRLLVL.

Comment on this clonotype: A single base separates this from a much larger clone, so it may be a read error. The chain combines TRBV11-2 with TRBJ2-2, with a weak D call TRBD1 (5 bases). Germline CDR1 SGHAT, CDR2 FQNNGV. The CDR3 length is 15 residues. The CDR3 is CANSFQGTNTGELFF. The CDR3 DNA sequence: TGTGCCAACAGCTTCCAGGGTACGAACACCGGGGAGCTGTTTTTT.

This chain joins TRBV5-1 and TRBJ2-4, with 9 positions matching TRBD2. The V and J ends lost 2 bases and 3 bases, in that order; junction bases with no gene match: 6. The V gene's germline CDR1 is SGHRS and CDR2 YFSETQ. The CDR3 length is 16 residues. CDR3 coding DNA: TGCGCCAGCAGCTTTCTAGCGGGATTGGACAAAAACATTCAGTACTTC. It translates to CASSFLAGLDKNIQYF.

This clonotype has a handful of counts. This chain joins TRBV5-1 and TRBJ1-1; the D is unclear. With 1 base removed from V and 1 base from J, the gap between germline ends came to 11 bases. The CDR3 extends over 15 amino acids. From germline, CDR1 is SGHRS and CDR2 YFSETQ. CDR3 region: CASSLSSGENTEAFF. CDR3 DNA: TGCGCCAGCAGCTTGTCATCCGGGGAGAACACTGAAGCTTTCTTT. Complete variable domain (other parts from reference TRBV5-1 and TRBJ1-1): KAGVTQTPRYLIKTRGQQVTLSCSPISGHRSVSWYQQTPGQGLQFLFEYFSETQRNKGNFPGRFSGRQFSNSRSEMNVSTLELGDSALYLCASSLSSGENTEAFFGQGTRLTVV.

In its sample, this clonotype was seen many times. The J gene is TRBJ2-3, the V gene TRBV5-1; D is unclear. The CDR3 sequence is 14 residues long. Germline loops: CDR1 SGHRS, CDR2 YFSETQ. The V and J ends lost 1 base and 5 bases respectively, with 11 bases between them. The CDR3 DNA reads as TGCGCCAGCAGCTTGAGGCGGTCTGGAGATACGCAGTATTTT. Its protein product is CASSLRRSGDTQYF.

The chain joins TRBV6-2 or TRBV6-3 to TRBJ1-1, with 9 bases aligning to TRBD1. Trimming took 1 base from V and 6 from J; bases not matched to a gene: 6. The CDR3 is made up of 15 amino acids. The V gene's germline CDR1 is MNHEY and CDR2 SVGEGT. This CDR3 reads CASSYLKQGAAEAFF. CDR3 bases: TGTGCCAGCAGTTACTTAAAACAGGGGGCGGCTGAAGCTTTCTTT.

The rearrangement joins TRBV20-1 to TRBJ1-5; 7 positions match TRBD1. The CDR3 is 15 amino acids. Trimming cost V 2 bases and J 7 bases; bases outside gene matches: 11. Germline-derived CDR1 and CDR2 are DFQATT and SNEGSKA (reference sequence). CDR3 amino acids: CSARTQGGEIQPQHF. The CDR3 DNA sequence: TGCAGTGCTAGAACCCAGGGGGGCGAAATACAGCCCCAGCATTTT.

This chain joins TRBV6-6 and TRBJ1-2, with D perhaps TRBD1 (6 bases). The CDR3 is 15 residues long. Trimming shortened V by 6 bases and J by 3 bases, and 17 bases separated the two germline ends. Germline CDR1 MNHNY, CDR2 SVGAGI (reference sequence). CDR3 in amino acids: CASSRDRLPYYGYTF. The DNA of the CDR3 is TGTGCCAGCAGCCGCGACAGGCTCCCGTACTATGGCTACACCTTC.

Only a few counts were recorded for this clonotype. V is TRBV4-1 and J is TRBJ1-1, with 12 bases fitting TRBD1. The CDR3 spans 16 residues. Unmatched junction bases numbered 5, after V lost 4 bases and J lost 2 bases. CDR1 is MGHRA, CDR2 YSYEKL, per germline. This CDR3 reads CASSPGTGGGNTEAFF. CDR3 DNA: TGCGCCAGCAGCCCCGGGACAGGGGGCGGAAACACTGAAGCTTTCTTT.

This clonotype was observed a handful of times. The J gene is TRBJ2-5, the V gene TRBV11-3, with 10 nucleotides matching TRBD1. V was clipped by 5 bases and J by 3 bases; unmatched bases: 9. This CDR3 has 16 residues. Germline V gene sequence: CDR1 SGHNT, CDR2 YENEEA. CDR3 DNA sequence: TGTGCCAGCAGCCGGCGACAGGGGGCAGCGGAAGAGACCCAGTACTTC. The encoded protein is CASSRRQGAAEETQYF. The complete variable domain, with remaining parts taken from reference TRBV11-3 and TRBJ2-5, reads EAGVVQSPRYKIIEKKQPVAFWCNPISGHNTLYWYLQNLGQGPELLIRYENEEAVDDSQLPKDRFSAERLKGVDSTLKIQPAELGDSAVYLCASSRRQGAAEETQYFGPGTRLLVL.

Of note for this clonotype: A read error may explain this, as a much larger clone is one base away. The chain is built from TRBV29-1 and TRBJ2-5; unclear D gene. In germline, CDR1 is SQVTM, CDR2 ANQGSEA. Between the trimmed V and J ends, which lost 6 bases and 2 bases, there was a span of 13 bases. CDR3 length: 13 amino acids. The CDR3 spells CSVPVASQETQYF. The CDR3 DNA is TGCAGCGTCCCGGTGGCTTCACAAGAGACCCAGTACTTC.